A selection of T cell receptor beta chains follows, all from one sample in a study of siplizumab effects on memory and regulatory T cells. Using immunoSEQ multiplex PCR, the repertoire was profiled, and TCRdb retains in-frame clones only, with some absent. The sample consists of 100,000 or so clones, roughly 90% of them appearing once. Specimen: CD4+ T cells sorted from blood. These receptors originate from a human donor in good health. CDR3s include the opening cysteine and the closing phenylalanine or tryptophan. D genes are given only for firm matches. Not all rows give a size; the values are once, few, many and, for expanded clones, a class.

j_gene	d_gene	v_gene	abundance	CDR3aa	CDR3nt
TRBJ1-4	.	TRBV15	.	CATSRVPGSEKLFF	TGTGCCACCAGCAGAGTACCGGGTAGCGAAAAACTGTTTTTT
TRBJ2-1	.	TRBV5-4	.	CASSLSRETYNEQFF	TGTGCCAGCAGCTTGAGCAGGGAGACCTACAATGAGCAGTTCTTC
TRBJ2-1	.	TRBV5-1	.	CASSLVLEKNEQFF	TGCGCCAGCAGCTTGGTCCTAGAGAAAAATGAGCAGTTCTTC
TRBJ1-2	.	TRBV5-5	once	CASSNVAYGYTF	TGTGCCAGCAGCAATGTAGCGTATGGCTACACCTTC
TRBJ1-2	.	TRBV9	.	CASSEGSYGYTF	TGTGCCAGCAGCGAGGGATCATATGGCTACACCTTC
TRBJ1-4	.	TRBV5-5	.	CASSRLRPSTLYEKLFF	TGTGCCAGCAGCCGATTACGCCCTAGTACCCTTTATGAAAAACTGTTTTTT
TRBJ2-1	.	TRBV25-1	.	CASSLNVEQFF	TGTGCCAGCAGCCTGAATGTTGAGCAGTTCTTC
TRBJ2-3	TRBD2	TRBV7-9	.	CASSHPLRGRALNTQYF	TGTGCCAGCAGCCACCCCCTCCGCGGGAGGGCCTTAAATACGCAGTATTTT
TRBJ2-2	.	TRBV5-1	.	CASSFSGTNLYTGELFF	TGCGCCAGCAGTTTTTCCGGGACCAACCTCTACACCGGGGAGCTGTTTTTT
TRBJ1-3	.	TRBV9	.	CASSVGPQGSSGNTIYF	TGTGCCAGCAGCGTCGGACCGCAGGGATCCTCTGGAAACACCATATATTTT
TRBJ1-2	.	TRBV28	.	CASSIRGRTNYGYTF	TGTGCCAGCAGTATCCGGGGCCGAACTAACTATGGCTACACCTTC
TRBJ1-4	.	TRBV5-5	.	CASSLDKGNEKLFF	TGTGCCAGCAGCTTGGACAAGGGTAATGAAAAACTGTTTTTT
TRBJ1-1	.	TRBV28	.	CASSLPSGVGTEAFF	TGTGCCAGCAGCCTCCCGTCGGGGGTTGGGACTGAAGCTTTCTTT
TRBJ2-1	TRBD2	TRBV5-1	.	CASSFEWLAGVHEQFF	TGCGCCAGCAGCTTTGAGTGGCTAGCGGGAGTACATGAGCAGTTCTTC
TRBJ1-4	.	TRBV28	.	CASSLDSGGSGKLFF	TGTGCCAGCAGTTTGGACAGTGGTGGGTCTGGAAAACTGTTTTTT
TRBJ1-3	TRBD1	TRBV28	.	CASRIDRGGNTIYF	TGTGCCAGCAGGATTGACAGGGGTGGAAACACCATATATTTT
TRBJ2-1	.	TRBV4-1	.	CASSPRLSSNEQFF	TGCGCCAGCAGCCCACGTCTATCTAGCAATGAGCAGTTCTTC
TRBJ2-2	.	TRBV19	.	CASSIGSSANTGELFF	TGTGCCAGTAGTATAGGTTCTAGCGCCAACACCGGGGAGCTGTTTTTT
TRBJ1-1	.	TRBV6-1	.	CASSEAGVGCAFF	TGTGCCAGCAGTGAGGCAGGGGTAGGGTGTGCTTTCTTT
TRBJ1-5	TRBD1	TRBV5-1	.	CASSSGQSNQPQHF	TGCGCCAGCAGCTCGGGACAGAGCAATCAGCCCCAGCATTTT
TRBJ2-6	.	TRBV21-1	.	CATLKNRVPLHFSGANVLTF	TGTGCCACCCTTAAAAACAGGGTCCCACTACACTTCTCTGGGGCCAACGTCCTGACTTTC
TRBJ2-7	.	TRBV7-3	.	CASSLRDGAYEQYF	TGTGCCAGCAGCCTCCGGGACGGAGCCTACGAGCAGTACTTC